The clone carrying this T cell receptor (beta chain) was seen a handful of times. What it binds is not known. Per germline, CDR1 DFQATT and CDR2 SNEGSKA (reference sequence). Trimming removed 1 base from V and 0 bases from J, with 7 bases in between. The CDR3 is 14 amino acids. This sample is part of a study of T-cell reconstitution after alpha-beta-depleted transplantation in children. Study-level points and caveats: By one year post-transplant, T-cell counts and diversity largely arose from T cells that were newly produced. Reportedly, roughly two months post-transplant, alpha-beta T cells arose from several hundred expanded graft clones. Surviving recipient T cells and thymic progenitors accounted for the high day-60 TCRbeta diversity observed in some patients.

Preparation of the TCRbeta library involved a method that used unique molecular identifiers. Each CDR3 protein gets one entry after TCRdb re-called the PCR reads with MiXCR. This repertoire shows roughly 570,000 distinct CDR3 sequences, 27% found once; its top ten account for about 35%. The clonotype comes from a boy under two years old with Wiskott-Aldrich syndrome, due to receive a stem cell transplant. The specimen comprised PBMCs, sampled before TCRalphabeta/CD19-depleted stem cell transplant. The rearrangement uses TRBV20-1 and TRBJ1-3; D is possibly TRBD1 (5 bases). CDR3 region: CSARGQNSGNTIYF. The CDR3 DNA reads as TGCAGTGCTAGAGGACAGAACTCTGGAAACACCATATATTTT.